This passage covers 29 T cell receptor beta chains from one sample sequenced in a study of T-cell reconstitution after alpha-beta-depleted transplantation in children. A library of TCRbeta sequences, prepared with unique molecular identifiers, was generated. TCRdb reanalysed the PCR reads using MiXCR and keeps one entry per CDR3 protein. The profile covers tens of thousands of distinct CDR3 sequences, with 4.9% appearing a single time and over 15% taken by the ten largest. Sequencing was performed on PBMCs, mostly from graft donor cells, taken 180 days after TCRalphabeta/CD19-depleted stem cell transplant. These receptors were obtained from a boy in the first two years of life who had a stem cell transplant for acute myeloid leukemia, so the T cells may come from the graft donor.

This clonotype was found many times. The rearrangement joins TRBV6-1 to TRBJ2-7, with D unclear. V was clipped by 5 bases and J by 7 bases, with 18 bases between them. Germline values: CDR1 MNHNS, CDR2 SASEGT. This CDR3 has 14 residues. Written as DNA, the CDR3 is TGTGCCAGCAGTAAACCGGGTCTCTTTGCGGAGCAGTACTTC. Translating gives CASSKPGLFAEQYF.

This clonotype was counted ten times or more. The chain is built from TRBV20-1 and TRBJ2-7; no definite D call. Germline V lookup: CDR1 DFQATT, CDR2 SNEGSKA (reference sequence). This CDR3 contains 14 residues. V lost 4 bases to trimming and J lost 1 base, with 14 bases between them. The CDR3 sequence is CSATPVLESYEQYV. CDR3 bases: TGCAGTGCTACACCCGTCCTCGAGTCCTACGAGCAGTACGTC.

CDR3 protein: CASRKGTSEYNEQFF. CDR3 sequence (DNA): TGTGCCAGCAGAAAAGGGACTAGCGAGTACAATGAGCAGTTCTTC. The rearrangement links TRBV2 to TRBJ2-1; 10 bases align to TRBD2. V shed 6 bases and J 4 bases; nucleotides not matched to a gene: 6. Germline assignment: CDR1 SNHLY and CDR2 FYNNEI. The CDR3 covers 15 residues.

This clonotype appeared many times. The rearrangement uses TRBV6-6 and TRBJ2-7; 8 positions agree with TRBD1. The length of the CDR3 is 12 residues. The J segment lost 7 bases and the V segment lost 5 bases, leaving 4 bases of the junction unmatched. Germline V gene data show CDR1 as MNHNY and CDR2 as SVGAGI (reference sequence). The CDR3 region is CASSDRGREQYV. In DNA form, the CDR3 reads TGTGCCAGCAGTGACAGGGGAAGGGAGCAGTACGTC.

Ten or more counts support this clonotype. V and J are TRBV10-2 and TRBJ1-5; D gene ambiguous. The CDR3 is 13 residues long. Germline CDR1 is WSHSY and CDR2 is SAAADI. V lost 6 bases and J lost 0, with 6 bases in between. The CDR3: CASRDYSNQPQHF. In nucleotides, the CDR3 is TGCGCCAGCAGGGACTATAGCAATCAGCCCCAGCATTTT.

This clonotype was observed at least ten times. The chain employs TRBV7-9 and TRBJ1-1; 7 bases match TRBD1. The CDR3 sequence is 14 residues long. Unmatched junction bases numbered 8, after V lost 5 bases and J lost 5 bases. Germline lookup yields CDR1 SEHNR and CDR2 FQNEAQ (reference sequence). CDR3 sequence (DNA): TGTGCCAGCAGCCTTAGGGGGCAGGGGACTGAAGCTTTCTTT. Amino acid sequence: CASSLRGQGTEAFF.

Ten or more counts support this clonotype. This chain links TRBV4-3 with TRBJ2-5, with a weak D call TRBD2 (6 bases). The CDR3 has 15 amino acids. V was pared by 0 bases and J by 5 bases, with 13 bases between. CDR1 LGHNA and CDR2 YSLEER come from the germline V gene. DNA for the CDR3: TGCGCCAGCAGCCAAGAGGGCGGGGAGACGGAGACCCAGTACTTC. Translated, it gives CASSQEGGETETQYF.

The table lists this clonotype with a count of one. The chain recombines TRBV7-1 with TRBJ1-2; 8 nucleotides match TRBD1. TRBV7-1 is reported as an ORF; its role is uncertain. CDR3 length: 14 residues. The CDR3: CGSSSTGAGYGYTF. The CDR3 nucleotides read TGTGGGAGCAGCTCGACAGGGGCCGGCTATGGCTACACCTTC.

This clonotype came up many times. The chain carries TRBV18 and TRBJ2-5; D perhaps matches TRBD1 (6 bases). The CDR3 is made up of 15 amino acids. V lost 0 bases and J lost 2, with 10 bases in between. Germline CDR1 is KGHSH and CDR2 is LQKENI. The CDR3 coding sequence is TGTGCCAGCTCACCACCCACAGGGCTTCAAGAGACCCAGTACTTC. Amino acids: CASSPPTGLQETQYF.

This clonotype was observed at least ten times. V gene TRBV5-1 combines with J gene TRBJ2-1; 9 nucleotides agree with TRBD2. The CDR3 spans 16 residues. V was pared by 0 bases and J by 9 bases, with 10 bases of the junction left unmatched. The germline V gene has CDR1 SGHRS and CDR2 YFSETQ. The CDR3 region has the DNA TGCGCCAGCAGCTTGGATCTAGCGGGGCCCCTGGGTGAGCAGTTCTTC. Translating gives CASSLDLAGPLGEQFF.

This clonotype showed up many times. The rearrangement links TRBV29-1 to TRBJ1-2; D is ambiguous. CDR3 size: 12 residues. V dropped 3 bases and J dropped 8 bases, with 13 bases sitting between them. From germline, CDR1 is SQVTM and CDR2 ANQGSEA. CDR3 DNA: TGCAGCGTTGACGAGGGCTTACGCGGCTACACCTTC. This sequence encodes CSVDEGLRGYTF.

This clonotype was recorded at least ten times. The chain joins TRBV19 to TRBJ2-7; the D is unclear. This CDR3 contains 14 residues. Trimming shortened V by 1 base and J by 3 bases, and 10 bases separated the two germline ends. In germline, CDR1 is LNHDA, CDR2 SQIVND (reference sequence). CDR3: CASSIGGEVYEQYF. Written as DNA, the CDR3 is TGTGCCAGTAGTATAGGAGGAGAGGTCTACGAGCAGTACTTC.

This clonotype was seen at least ten times. This chain uses TRBV7-9 with TRBJ1-5; no reliable D call. The CDR3 spans 12 residues. Germline CDR1 and CDR2: SEHNR and FQNEAQ (reference sequence). Trimming stripped 5 bases from V and 1 base from J, with 3 bases between. The CDR3 reads CASSPSNQPQHF. In DNA form, the CDR3 reads TGTGCCAGCAGCCCGAGCAATCAGCCCCAGCATTTT. Supplemented by reference TRBV7-9 and TRBJ1-5, the full variable domain reads DTGVSQNPRHKITKRGQNVTFRCDPISEHNRLYWYRQTLGQGPEFLTYFQNEAQLEKSRLLSDRFSAERPKGSFSTLEIQRTEQGDSAMYLCASSPSNQPQHFGDGTRLSIL.

At least ten counts were recorded for this clonotype. This chain joins TRBV9 and TRBJ1-2; perhaps TRBD1 as D (6 bases). V dropped 3 bases and J dropped 6 bases, with 15 bases sitting between them. This CDR3 comprises 14 residues. The germline CDR1 and CDR2 sequences are SGDLS and YYNGEE. For the CDR3, the DNA is TGTGCCAGCAGCGAGGGGACATTACAAAATGGCTACACCTTC. This encodes CASSEGTLQNGYTF.

This clonotype was counted many times. This rearrangement joins TRBV3-1 to TRBJ2-6, with D unresolved. The germline V gene encodes CDR1 LGHDT and CDR2 YNNKEL (reference sequence). V shed 2 bases and J shed 1 base, with 12 bases lying between them. This CDR3 region has 17 residues. This chain's CDR3 is CASSQLGALSGANVLTF. Written as DNA, the CDR3 is TGTGCCAGCAGCCAACTGGGTGCCCTATCTGGGGCCAACGTCCTGACTTTC.

This clonotype was seen many times. The V gene is TRBV9, the J gene TRBJ2-1; TRBD1 matches at 7 bases. Germline CDR1 reads SGDLS; CDR2 reads YYNGEE. Unmatched junction bases numbered 8, after V lost 4 bases and J lost 4 bases. The length of the CDR3 is 15 residues. The CDR3 here is CASSPLQGIYNEQFF. CDR3 bases: TGTGCCAGCAGCCCTTTACAGGGGATTTACAATGAGCAGTTCTTC.

In this sample, this clonotype turned up many times. The chain uses TRBV10-2 and TRBJ2-2; D not resolved. V lost 8 bases and J 2 bases, leaving 15 bases between the germline ends. Germline V gene lookup returns CDR1 WSHSY and CDR2 SAAADI. This CDR3 contains 15 residues. Written as DNA, the CDR3 is TGCGCCAGCCTCACGGTCGACGAAAACACCGGGGAGCTGTTTTTT. This codes for CASLTVDENTGELFF.

The chain combines TRBV10-1 with TRBJ2-5; D possibly corresponds to TRBD2 (6 bases). The germline gives CDR1 WNHNN, CDR2 SYGVQD (reference sequence). This CDR3 is built from 18 residues. V was pared by 0 bases and J by 0 bases, with 17 bases between. The CDR3 DNA reads TGCGCCAGCAGTGAGTCGGTTAGCGCCGGGACTCACCAAGAGACCCAGTACTTC. Translated: CASSESVSAGTHQETQYF.

This clonotype appeared many times. This chain links TRBV20-1 with TRBJ2-5; perhaps D is TRBD1 or TRBD2 (5 bases each). This CDR3 is 14 amino acids long. Germline CDR1 and CDR2: DFQATT and SNEGSKA (reference sequence). The V end was cut by 3 bases, the J end by 1 base, with 12 bases between. The CDR3 spells CSASLGDGQETQYF. The DNA for the CDR3 is TGCAGTGCTAGTTTGGGGGACGGCCAAGAGACCCAGTACTTC.

The table lists this clonotype with many counts. The chain recombines TRBV20-1 with TRBJ1-1; D gene uncertain. This CDR3 has 12 residues. Germline-derived CDR1 and CDR2 are DFQATT and SNEGSKA (reference sequence). Deletions cut 6 bases from V and 1 base from J, with 9 bases between. The DNA of the CDR3 is TGCAGTGCCTCCGGACCGAACACTGAAGCTTTCTTT. Translating it yields CSASGPNTEAFF.

This clonotype was seen repeatedly, ten times or more. The gene calls are TRBV5-6 and TRBJ2-5; the D is unclear. Per the germline V gene, CDR1 is SGHDT and CDR2 is YYEEEE. This CDR3 spans 13 amino acids. Trimming shortened V by 0 bases and J by 3 bases, and 6 bases separated the two germline ends. Written as DNA, the CDR3 is TGTGCCAGCAGCTTGGATCCGGAAGAGACCCAGTACTTC. It encodes CASSLDPEETQYF.

This clonotype was counted ten times or more. The rearrangement uses TRBV7-6 and TRBJ1-1; D ambiguous. The germline CDR1 and CDR2 sequences are SGHVS and FNYEAQ. This CDR3 contains 14 residues. Trimming removed 1 base at V and 5 bases at J, with 11 bases between. Written as DNA, the CDR3 is TGTGCCAGCAGCTTAGGGTCCCAGGAAACTGAAGCTTTCTTT. Its protein product is CASSLGSQETEAFF.

At least ten counts were recorded for this clonotype. The rearrangement joins TRBV11-2 to TRBJ2-7; 8 bases are shared with TRBD1. The CDR3 consists of 17 residues. V was pared by 5 bases and J by 2 bases, with 14 bases of the junction left unmatched. CDR1 and CDR2 from the germline V gene are SGHAT and FQNNGV. CDR3 in DNA: TGTGCCAGCAGCCAAGCTCACACAGGGGGTCGTCCCTACGAGCAGTACTTC. Its translation: CASSQAHTGGRPYEQYF.

Ten or more counts support this clonotype. V usage is TRBV10-3 and J usage is TRBJ1-1; D unclear. V dropped 4 bases and J dropped 3 bases, with 12 bases sitting between them. Germline-derived CDR1 and CDR2 are ENHRY and SYGVKD. The CDR3 is made up of 14 amino acids. CDR3 region: CAISALRGDTEAFF. The CDR3 nucleotides are TGTGCCATCAGTGCCCTGCGGGGAGACACTGAAGCTTTCTTT.

This clonotype was seen repeatedly, ten times or more. The chain uses TRBV12-3 or TRBV12-4 and TRBJ1-4, with 8 positions matching TRBD1. Germline trimming cut 5 bases from V and 4 bases from J; bases unmatched to any gene: 9. The CDR3 has 16 amino acids. The CDR3 DNA is TGTGCCAGCAGTGGGGGGACAGGCGCTTTTAATGAAAAACTGTTTTTT. As protein: CASSGGTGAFNEKLFF.

This clonotype was seen many times. The rearrangement uses TRBV7-8 and TRBJ1-2, with 9 bases that match TRBD1. Losses at the gene ends were 3 bases for V and 5 bases for J; bases not matched to a gene: 4. This CDR3 is 14 amino acids long. Looked up from germline, CDR1 is SGHVS and CDR2 is FQNEAQ. CDR3 coding DNA: TGTGCCAGCAGCTTCGGGACAGGGATATATGGCTACACCTTC. It yields the protein CASSFGTGIYGYTF.

This clonotype was counted at least ten times. This chain uses TRBV20-1 with TRBJ2-7; TRBD1 matches 7 bases. CDR3 size: 13 residues. Per germline, CDR1 DFQATT and CDR2 SNEGSKA (reference sequence). The J segment lost 10 bases and the V segment lost 5 bases, leaving 14 bases of the junction unmatched. The CDR3 sequence is CSAGTVPAPGQYV. The CDR3 nucleotides read TGCAGTGCTGGGACAGTCCCAGCTCCCGGCCAGTACGTC.

The sample holds many counts of this clonotype. The genes are TRBV7-9 and TRBJ2-5; no definite D call. The CDR3 totals 15 residues. V lost 1 base and J 2 bases, leaving 11 bases between the germline ends. Germline lookup yields CDR1 SEHNR and CDR2 FQNEAQ (reference sequence). Here the CDR3 DNA reads TGTGCCAGCAGCTTAGGGGGATTCCCTCAAGAGACCCAGTACTTC. This translates into CASSLGGFPQETQYF.

This clonotype was counted many times. The rearrangement uses TRBV7-2 and TRBJ1-1; D may be TRBD1 (5 bases). The germline V gene encodes CDR1 SGHTA and CDR2 FQGNSA. The CDR3 contains 14 residues. Trimming removed 0 bases at V and 2 bases at J, with 7 bases between. CDR3 sequence (DNA): TGTGCCAGCAGCTTAGCGGACACCAACACTGAAGCTTTCTTT. This gives the protein CASSLADTNTEAFF.